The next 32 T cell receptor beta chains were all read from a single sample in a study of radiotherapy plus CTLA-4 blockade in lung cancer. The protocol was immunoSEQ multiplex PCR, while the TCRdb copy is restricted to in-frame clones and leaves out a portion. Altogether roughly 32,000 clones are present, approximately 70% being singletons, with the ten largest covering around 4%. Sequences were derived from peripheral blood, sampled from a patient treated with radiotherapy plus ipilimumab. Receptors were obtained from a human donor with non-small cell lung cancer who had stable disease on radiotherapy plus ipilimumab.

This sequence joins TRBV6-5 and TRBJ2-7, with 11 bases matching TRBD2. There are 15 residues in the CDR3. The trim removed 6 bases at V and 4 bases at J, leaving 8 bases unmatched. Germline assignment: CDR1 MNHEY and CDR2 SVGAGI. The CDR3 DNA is TGTGCCAGCAGGCCACTAGCGGGAGTTGCGTACGAGCAGTACTTC. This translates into CASRPLAGVAYEQYF.

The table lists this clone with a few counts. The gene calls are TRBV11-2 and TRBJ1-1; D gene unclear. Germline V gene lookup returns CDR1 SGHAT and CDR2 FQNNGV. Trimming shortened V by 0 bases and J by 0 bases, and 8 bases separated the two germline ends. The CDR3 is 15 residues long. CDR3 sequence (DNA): TGTGCCAGCAGCTTAGATGCAGTTATGAACACTGAAGCTTTCTTT. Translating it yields CASSLDAVMNTEAFF.

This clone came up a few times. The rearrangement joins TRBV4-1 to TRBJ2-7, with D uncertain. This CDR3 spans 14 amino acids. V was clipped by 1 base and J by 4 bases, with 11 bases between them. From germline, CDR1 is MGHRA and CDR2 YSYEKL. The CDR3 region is CASSQAPRAYEQYF. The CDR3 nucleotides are TGCGCCAGCAGCCAAGCCCCTAGGGCTTACGAGCAGTACTTC.

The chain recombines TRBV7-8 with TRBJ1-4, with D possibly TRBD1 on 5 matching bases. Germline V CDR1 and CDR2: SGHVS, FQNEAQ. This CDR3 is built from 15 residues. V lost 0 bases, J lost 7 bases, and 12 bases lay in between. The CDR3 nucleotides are TGTGCCAGCAGCTTAGCTTGGGGAGGGGCTGAAAAACTGTTTTTT. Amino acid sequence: CASSLAWGGAEKLFF.

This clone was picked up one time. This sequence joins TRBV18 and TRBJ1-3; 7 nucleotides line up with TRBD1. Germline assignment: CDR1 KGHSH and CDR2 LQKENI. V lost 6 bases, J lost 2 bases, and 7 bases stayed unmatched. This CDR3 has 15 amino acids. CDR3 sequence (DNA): TGTGCCAGCTCCAGTCGACAGGGCCCTGGAAACACCATATATTTT. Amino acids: CASSSRQGPGNTIYF. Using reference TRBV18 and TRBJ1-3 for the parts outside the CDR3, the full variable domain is NAGVMQNPRHLVRRRGQEARLRCSPMKGHSHVYWYRQLPEEGLKFMVYLQKENIIDESGMPKERFSAEFPKEGPSILRIQQVVRGDSAAYFCASSSRQGPGNTIYFGEGSWLTVV.

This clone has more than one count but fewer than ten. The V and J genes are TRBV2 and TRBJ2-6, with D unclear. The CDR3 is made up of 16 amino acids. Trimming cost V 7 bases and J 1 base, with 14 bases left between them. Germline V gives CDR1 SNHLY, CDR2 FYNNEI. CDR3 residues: CASKREVRSGANVLTF. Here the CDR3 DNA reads TGTGCCAGCAAAAGGGAAGTAAGGTCTGGGGCCAACGTCCTGACTTTC.

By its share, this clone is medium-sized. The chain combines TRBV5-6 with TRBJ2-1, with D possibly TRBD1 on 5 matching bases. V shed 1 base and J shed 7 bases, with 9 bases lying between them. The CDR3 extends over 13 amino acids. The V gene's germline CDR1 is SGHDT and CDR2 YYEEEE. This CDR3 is CASSLKGLNEQFF. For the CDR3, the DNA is TGTGCCAGCAGCTTGAAGGGGTTGAATGAGCAGTTCTTC.

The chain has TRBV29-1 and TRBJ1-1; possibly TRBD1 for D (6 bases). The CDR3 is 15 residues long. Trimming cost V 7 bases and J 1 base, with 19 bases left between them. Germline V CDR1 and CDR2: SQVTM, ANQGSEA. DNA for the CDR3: TGCAGCGGTTCGGAGGGGGGGCAAGAGAACACTGAAGCTTTCTTT. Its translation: CSGSEGGQENTEAFF.

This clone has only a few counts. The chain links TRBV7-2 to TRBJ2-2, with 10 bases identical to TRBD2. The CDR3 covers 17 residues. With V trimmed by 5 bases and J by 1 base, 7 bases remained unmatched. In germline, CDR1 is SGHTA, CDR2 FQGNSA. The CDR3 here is CASSQERTSGNTGELFF. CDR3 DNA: TGTGCCAGCAGCCAAGAGCGGACTAGCGGGAACACCGGGGAGCTGTTTTTT. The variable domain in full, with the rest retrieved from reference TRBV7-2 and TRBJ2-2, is GAGVSQSPSNKVTEKGKDVELRCDPISGHTALYWYRQSLGQGLEFLIYFQGNSAPDKSGLPSDRFSAERTGGSVSTLTIQRTQQEDSAVYLCASSQERTSGNTGELFFGEGSRLTVL.

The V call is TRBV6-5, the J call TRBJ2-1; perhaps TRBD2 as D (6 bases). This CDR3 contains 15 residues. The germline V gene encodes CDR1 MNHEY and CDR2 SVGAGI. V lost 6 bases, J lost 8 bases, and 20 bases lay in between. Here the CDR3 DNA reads TGTGCCAGCAGGCCCCCCGGGAGAATTGGCGATGAGCAGTTCTTC. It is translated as CASRPPGRIGDEQFF.

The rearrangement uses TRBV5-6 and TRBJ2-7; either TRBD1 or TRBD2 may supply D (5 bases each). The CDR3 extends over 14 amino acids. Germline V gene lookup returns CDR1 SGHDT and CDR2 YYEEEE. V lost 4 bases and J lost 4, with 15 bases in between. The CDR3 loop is CASSGIGTTYEQYF. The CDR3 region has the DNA TGTGCCAGCAGCGGAATAGGGACCACTTACGAGCAGTACTTC.

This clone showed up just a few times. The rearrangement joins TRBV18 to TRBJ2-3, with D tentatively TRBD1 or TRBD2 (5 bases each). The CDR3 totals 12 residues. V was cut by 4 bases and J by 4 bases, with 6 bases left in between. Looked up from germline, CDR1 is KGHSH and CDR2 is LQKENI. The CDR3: CASSRGADTQYF. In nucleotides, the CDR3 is TGTGCCAGCTCACGAGGGGCAGATACGCAGTATTTT.

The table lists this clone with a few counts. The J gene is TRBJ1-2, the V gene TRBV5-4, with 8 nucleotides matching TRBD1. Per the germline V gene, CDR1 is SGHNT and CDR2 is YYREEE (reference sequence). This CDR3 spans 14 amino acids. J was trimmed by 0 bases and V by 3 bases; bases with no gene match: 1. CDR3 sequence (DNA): TGTGCCAGCAGCTCGGACAGGGCTAACTATGGCTACACCTTC. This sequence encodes CASSSDRANYGYTF. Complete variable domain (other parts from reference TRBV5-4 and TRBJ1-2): ETGVTQSPTHLIKTRGQQVTLRCSSQSGHNTVSWYQQALGQGPQFIFQYYREEENGRGNFPPRFSGLQFPNYSSELNVNALELDDSALYLCASSSDRANYGYTFGSGTRLTVV.

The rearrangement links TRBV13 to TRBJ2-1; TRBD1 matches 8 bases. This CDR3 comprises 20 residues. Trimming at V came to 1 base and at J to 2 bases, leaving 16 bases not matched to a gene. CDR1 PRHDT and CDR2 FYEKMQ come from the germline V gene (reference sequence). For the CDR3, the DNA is TGTGCCAGCAGCTTAGAGGGTGTAAGGACAGGGAGGCCTCCCTACAATGAGCAGTTCTTC. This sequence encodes CASSLEGVRTGRPPYNEQFF.

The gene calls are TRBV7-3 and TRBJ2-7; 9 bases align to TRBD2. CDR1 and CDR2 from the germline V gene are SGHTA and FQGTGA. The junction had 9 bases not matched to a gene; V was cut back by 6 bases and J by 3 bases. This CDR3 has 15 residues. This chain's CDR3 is CASSPGAGGVYEQYF. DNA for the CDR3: TGTGCCAGCAGTCCTGGGGCGGGAGGGGTCTACGAGCAGTACTTC.

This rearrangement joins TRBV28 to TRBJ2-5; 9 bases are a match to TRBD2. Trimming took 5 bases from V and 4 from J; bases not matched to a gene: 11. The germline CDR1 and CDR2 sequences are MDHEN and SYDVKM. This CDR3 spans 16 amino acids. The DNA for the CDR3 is TGTGCCAGCAGTCTAATAGCGGGAGTGCGCCGAGAGACCCAGTACTTC. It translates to CASSLIAGVRRETQYF.

The DNA for the CDR3 is TGTGCCAGCAGCTTAGTATGGTCAGGGCGGGGCAATGAGCAGTTCTTC. It translates to CASSLVWSGRGNEQFF. V usage is TRBV7-9 and J usage is TRBJ2-1, with D tentatively TRBD2 (6 bases). Looked up from germline, CDR1 is SEHNR and CDR2 is FQNEAQ (reference sequence). V was shortened by 1 base and J by 6 bases, with 16 bases between the two germline ends. The CDR3 is 16 amino acids.

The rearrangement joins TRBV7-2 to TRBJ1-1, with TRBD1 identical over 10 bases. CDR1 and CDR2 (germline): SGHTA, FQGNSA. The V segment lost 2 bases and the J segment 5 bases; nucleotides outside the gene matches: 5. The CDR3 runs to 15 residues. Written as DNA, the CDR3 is TGTGCCAGCAGCTTAAAAGACAGGGGGCTGACTGAAGCTTTCTTT. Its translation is CASSLKDRGLTEAFF.

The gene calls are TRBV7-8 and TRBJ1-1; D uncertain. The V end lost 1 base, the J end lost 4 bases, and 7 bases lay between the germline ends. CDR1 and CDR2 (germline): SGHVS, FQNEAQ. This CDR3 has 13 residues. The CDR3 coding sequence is TGTGCCAGCAGCTTAGGGGGTAGCACTGAAGCTTTCTTT. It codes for CASSLGGSTEAFF.

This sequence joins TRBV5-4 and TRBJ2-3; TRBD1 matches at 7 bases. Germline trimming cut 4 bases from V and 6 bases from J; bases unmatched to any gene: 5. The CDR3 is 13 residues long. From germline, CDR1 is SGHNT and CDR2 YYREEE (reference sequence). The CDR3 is CASSKGAWDTQYF. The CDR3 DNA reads TGTGCCAGCAGCAAGGGGGCTTGGGATACGCAGTATTTT.

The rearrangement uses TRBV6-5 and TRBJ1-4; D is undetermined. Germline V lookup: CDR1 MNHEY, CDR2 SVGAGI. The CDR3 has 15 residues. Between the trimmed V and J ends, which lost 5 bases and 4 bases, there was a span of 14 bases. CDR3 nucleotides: TGTGCCAGCAGTGGAGACGGATTTAATAATGAAAAACTGTTTTTT. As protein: CASSGDGFNNEKLFF.

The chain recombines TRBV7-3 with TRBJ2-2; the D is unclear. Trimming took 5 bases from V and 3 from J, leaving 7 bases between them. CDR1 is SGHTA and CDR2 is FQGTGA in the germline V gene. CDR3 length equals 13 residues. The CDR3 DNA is TGTGCCAGCAGCCCACGCTACACCGGGGAGCTGTTTTTT. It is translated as CASSPRYTGELFF.

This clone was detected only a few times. CDR3 in amino acids: CASLPSFFALSYGYTF. CDR3 nucleotide sequence: TGTGCCAGTCTCCCCTCCTTCTTCGCGTTGTCCTATGGCTACACCTTC. The chain couples TRBV19 to TRBJ1-2; no clear D gene. In germline, CDR1 is LNHDA, CDR2 SQIVND (reference sequence). V dropped 8 bases and J dropped 4 bases, with 23 bases sitting between them. The CDR3 has 16 amino acids.

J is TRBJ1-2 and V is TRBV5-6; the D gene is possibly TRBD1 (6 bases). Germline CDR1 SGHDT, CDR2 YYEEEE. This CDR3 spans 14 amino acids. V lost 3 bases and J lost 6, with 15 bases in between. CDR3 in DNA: TGTGCCAGCAGCTACCCCTCGGGGGCAGATGGCTACACCTTC. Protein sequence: CASSYPSGADGYTF.

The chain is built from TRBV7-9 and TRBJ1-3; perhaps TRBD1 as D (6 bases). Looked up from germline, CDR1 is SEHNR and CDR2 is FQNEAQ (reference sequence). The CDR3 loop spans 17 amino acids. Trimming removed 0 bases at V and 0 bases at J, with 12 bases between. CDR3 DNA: TGTGCCAGCAGCTTAGCCGGGGGCGGAACCTCTGGAAACACCATATATTTT. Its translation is CASSLAGGGTSGNTIYF.

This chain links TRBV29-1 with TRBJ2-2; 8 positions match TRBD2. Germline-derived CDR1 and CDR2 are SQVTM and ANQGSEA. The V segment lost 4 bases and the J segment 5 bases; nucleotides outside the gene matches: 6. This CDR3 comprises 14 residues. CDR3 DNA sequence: TGCAGCGTTGGGAGCGGGAGAGGTACCGGGGAGCTGTTTTTT. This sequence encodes CSVGSGRGTGELFF.

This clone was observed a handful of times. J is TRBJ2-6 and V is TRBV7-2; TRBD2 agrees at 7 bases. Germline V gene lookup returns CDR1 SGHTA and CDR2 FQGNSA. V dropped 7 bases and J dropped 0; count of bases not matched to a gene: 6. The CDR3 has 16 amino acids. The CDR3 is CASKVGGNSGANVLTF. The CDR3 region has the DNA TGTGCCAGCAAAGTGGGAGGGAACTCTGGGGCCAACGTCCTGACTTTC.

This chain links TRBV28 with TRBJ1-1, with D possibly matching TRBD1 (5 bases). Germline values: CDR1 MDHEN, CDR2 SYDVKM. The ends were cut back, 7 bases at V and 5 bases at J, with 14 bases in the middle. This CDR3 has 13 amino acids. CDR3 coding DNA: TGTGCCAGCACCCTCCCCCGGGGGACTGAAGCTTTCTTT. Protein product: CASTLPRGTEAFF.

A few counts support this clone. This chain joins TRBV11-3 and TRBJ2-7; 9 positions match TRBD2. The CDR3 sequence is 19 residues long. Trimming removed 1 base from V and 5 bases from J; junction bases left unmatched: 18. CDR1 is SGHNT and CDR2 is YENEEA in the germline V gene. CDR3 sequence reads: CASSLGDRLAGAGTDEQYF. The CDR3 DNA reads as TGTGCCAGCAGCTTAGGTGACAGATTAGCGGGAGCTGGCACAGACGAGCAGTACTTC.

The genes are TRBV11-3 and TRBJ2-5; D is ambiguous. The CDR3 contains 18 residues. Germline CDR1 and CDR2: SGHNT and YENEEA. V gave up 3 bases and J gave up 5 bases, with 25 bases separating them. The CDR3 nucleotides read TGTGCCAGCAGCTTCCCCGGCCGACTGGCCCTACCAAGCGAGACCCAGTACTTC. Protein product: CASSFPGRLALPSETQYF.

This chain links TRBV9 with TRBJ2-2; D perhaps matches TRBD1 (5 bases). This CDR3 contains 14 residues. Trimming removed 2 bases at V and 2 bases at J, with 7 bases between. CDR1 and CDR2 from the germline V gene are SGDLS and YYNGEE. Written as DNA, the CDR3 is TGTGCCAGCAGCGTCAGGGTTAACACCGGGGAGCTGTTTTTT. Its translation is CASSVRVNTGELFF.

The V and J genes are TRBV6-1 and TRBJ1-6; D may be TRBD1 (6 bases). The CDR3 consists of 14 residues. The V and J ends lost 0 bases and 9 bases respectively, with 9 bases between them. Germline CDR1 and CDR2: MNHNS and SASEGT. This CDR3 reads CASSEAGALSPLHF. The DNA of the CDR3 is TGTGCCAGCAGTGAAGCGGGGGCTCTTTCACCCCTCCACTTT.